The rows below give T cell receptor beta chains drawn from one sample of a study of cytomegalovirus exposure and HLA in healthy donors. Profiling relied on immunoSEQ multiplex PCR, and the TCRdb table lists in-frame clones only, not all of them. Of around 70,000 clones listed, about 93% were seen once; the top ten hold under 2%. Sequences were obtained from PBMCs. The receptors come from a man younger than 35 in good health and CMV-seropositive. The CDR3 runs from the conserved cysteine through the conserved F or W. A D gene is named only where the DNA matches it firmly. The size entry is marked missing in some rows and otherwise reads once, few, many or a size class.

V gene: TRBV4-1
clone size: NA
D gene: TRBD1
J gene: TRBJ1-5
CDR3 DNA: TGCGCCAGCAGCCCCAGAGGGACAGGGAATCAGCCCCAGCATTTT
CDR3 protein: CASSPRGTGNQPQHF

V gene: TRBV5-4
clone size: NA
D gene: TRBD2
J gene: TRBJ2-3
CDR3 DNA: TGTGCCAGCAGCTCCCCTAGCGGCCCTAGCACAGATACGCAGTATTTT
CDR3 protein: CASSSPSGPSTDTQYF

V gene: TRBV5-4
clone size: NA
D gene: TRBD2
J gene: TRBJ2-7
CDR3 DNA: TGTGCCAGCAGCTTGGTTCTAGCGGGAGGATCCTACGAGCAGTACTTC
CDR3 protein: CASSLVLAGGSYEQYF

V gene: TRBV5-1
clone size: NA
D gene: TRBD2
J gene: TRBJ2-7
CDR3 DNA: TGCGCCAGCAGCTTGATACGCGGGAGGGCCTACGAGCAGTACTTC
CDR3 protein: CASSLIRGRAYEQYF

V gene: TRBV28
clone size: NA
D gene: TRBD1
J gene: TRBJ2-3
CDR3 DNA: TGTGCCAGCAGTGCGCCCGGGACAGGGGGTCCAGATACGCAGTATTTT
CDR3 protein: CASSAPGTGGPDTQYF

V gene: TRBV25-1
clone size: NA
D gene: NA
J gene: TRBJ1-1
CDR3 DNA: TGTGCCAGCAGTGACAGGTGGGAAGCTTTCTTT
CDR3 protein: CASSDRWEAFF

V gene: TRBV6-6
clone size: NA
D gene: NA
J gene: TRBJ2-5
CDR3 DNA: TGTGCCAGCAGCGTGTTGGGACAGCCTCACGGGGGGACCCAGTACTTC
CDR3 protein: CASSVLGQPHGGTQYF

V gene: TRBV14
clone size: NA
D gene: TRBD1
J gene: TRBJ2-7
CDR3 DNA: TGTGCCAGCAGCCAAGAGTCGTACAGGGGGTCATACGAGCAGTACTTC
CDR3 protein: CASSQESYRGSYEQYF

V gene: TRBV28
clone size: NA
D gene: NA
J gene: TRBJ1-1
CDR3 DNA: TGTGCCAGCAGTTTTATGGGAGTCACTGAAGCTTTCTTT
CDR3 protein: CASSFMGVTEAFF

V gene: TRBV18
clone size: NA
D gene: TRBD1
J gene: TRBJ2-1
CDR3 DNA: TGTGCCAGCTCACCCCCCGGGACAGCTTACAATGAGCAGTTCTTC
CDR3 protein: CASSPPGTAYNEQFF

V gene: TRBV25-1
clone size: NA
D gene: NA
J gene: TRBJ1-2
CDR3 DNA: TGTGCCAGCAGTGCCGGGGTTGGCTACACCTTC
CDR3 protein: CASSAGVGYTF

V gene: TRBV19
clone size: NA
D gene: TRBD1
J gene: TRBJ2-7
CDR3 DNA: TGTGCCAGTAGTATAGGGGCAGGGGGCGAGCAGTACTTC
CDR3 protein: CASSIGAGGEQYF

V gene: TRBV6-1
clone size: NA
D gene: TRBD1
J gene: TRBJ2-7
CDR3 DNA: TGTGCCAGCAGTGAGGGGACAGGAGGCTACGAGCAGTACTTC
CDR3 protein: CASSEGTGGYEQYF

V gene: TRBV6-5
clone size: once
D gene: TRBD2
J gene: TRBJ2-1
CDR3 DNA: TGTGCCAGCAGTTATGGGGGGAGGGCTCACAATGAGCAGTTCTTC
CDR3 protein: CASSYGGRAHNEQFF

V gene: TRBV5-3
clone size: NA
D gene: TRBD2
J gene: TRBJ2-5
CDR3 DNA: TGTGCCAGAAGCCCCGGACTAGCGGGATTCCTCGGGGAGACCCAGTACTTC
CDR3 protein: CARSPGLAGFLGETQYF

V gene: TRBV7-3
clone size: NA
D gene: TRBD1
J gene: TRBJ2-1
CDR3 DNA: TGTGCCAGCAGCCCGGACAGGGCCAATGAGCAGTTCTTC
CDR3 protein: CASSPDRANEQFF

V gene: TRBV6-5
clone size: NA
D gene: NA
J gene: TRBJ2-7
CDR3 DNA: TGTGCCAGCAGTTACTCGGTTCCTTATAGCTCCTACGAGCAGTACTTC
CDR3 protein: CASSYSVPYSSYEQYF

V gene: TRBV5-1
clone size: NA
D gene: TRBD2
J gene: TRBJ2-7
CDR3 DNA: TGCGCCAGCGCCGGTCTAGCGGGAGGGCCGGACGAGCAGTACTTC
CDR3 protein: CASAGLAGGPDEQYF

V gene: TRBV5-1
clone size: NA
D gene: NA
J gene: TRBJ2-3
CDR3 DNA: TGCGCCAGCAGCTTGATCGGAACGGGAGAGGCAGATACGCAGTATTTT
CDR3 protein: CASSLIGTGEADTQYF

V gene: TRBV5-4
clone size: NA
D gene: TRBD1
J gene: TRBJ2-7
CDR3 DNA: TGTGCCAGCAGCCCCACAGGGGGTCCTTCCTACGAGCAGTACTTC
CDR3 protein: CASSPTGGPSYEQYF

V gene: TRBV5-1
clone size: NA
D gene: TRBD2
J gene: TRBJ2-5
CDR3 DNA: TGCGCCAGCAGTTTGCAGACTAGCGGGTCAGAGACCCAGTACTTC
CDR3 protein: CASSLQTSGSETQYF

V gene: TRBV6-5
clone size: NA
D gene: TRBD2
J gene: TRBJ2-6
CDR3 DNA: TGTGCCAGCTGTGGGGGGGAGGCAGGGGCCAACGTCCTGACTTTC
CDR3 protein: CASCGGEAGANVLTF

V gene: TRBV28
clone size: NA
D gene: TRBD1
J gene: TRBJ1-5
CDR3 DNA: TGTGCCAGCAGTTTAAACACAGGGGGTCTGCCCCAGCATTTT
CDR3 protein: CASSLNTGGLPQHF

V gene: TRBV13
clone size: NA
D gene: NA
J gene: TRBJ2-7
CDR3 DNA: TGTGCCAGCAGCTTAGGCCCTGTCCTCGACGAGCAGTACTTC
CDR3 protein: CASSLGPVLDEQYF

V gene: TRBV6-5
clone size: NA
D gene: TRBD2
J gene: TRBJ2-3
CDR3 DNA: TGTGCCAGCAGTTCACAAGGACTAGCGGGAGATACGCAGTATTTT
CDR3 protein: CASSSQGLAGDTQYF

V gene: TRBV19
clone size: NA
D gene: TRBD2
J gene: TRBJ2-1
CDR3 DNA: TGTGCCAGTAGTAGAAGCGGGAGGGCCGACGATGAGCAGTTCTTC
CDR3 protein: CASSRSGRADDEQFF

V gene: TRBV9
clone size: NA
D gene: NA
J gene: TRBJ1-5
CDR3 DNA: TGTGCCAGCAGCGTAGTCTCGGGGGATAGCAATCAGCCCCAGCATTTT
CDR3 protein: CASSVVSGDSNQPQHF

V gene: TRBV5-5
clone size: once
D gene: NA
J gene: TRBJ1-5
CDR3 DNA: TGTGCCAGCAATGTGGGGGCCGGGGGCAATCAGCCCCAGCATTTT
CDR3 protein: CASNVGAGGNQPQHF

V gene: TRBV5-4
clone size: NA
D gene: NA
J gene: TRBJ2-3
CDR3 DNA: TGTGCCAGCAGCAAGAGGGACTCCTCCCTTACGCAGTATTTT
CDR3 protein: CASSKRDSSLTQYF

V gene: TRBV6-1
clone size: NA
D gene: NA
J gene: TRBJ2-1
CDR3 DNA: TGTGCCAGCAGCCGAGCCCCGGCGGGGAATGAGCAGTTCTTC
CDR3 protein: CASSRAPAGNEQFF

V gene: TRBV5-4
clone size: few
D gene: TRBD1
J gene: TRBJ2-7
CDR3 DNA: TGTGCCAGCAGCGCAAAGTACAGGGGCGAGGAGCAGTACTTC
CDR3 protein: CASSAKYRGEEQYF

V gene: TRBV9
clone size: NA
D gene: TRBD2
J gene: TRBJ2-5
CDR3 DNA: TGTGCCAGCAGCGGAACTAGCGGGAGGGCGGGCGAGACCCAGTACTTC
CDR3 protein: CASSGTSGRAGETQYF

V gene: TRBV13
clone size: NA
D gene: NA
J gene: TRBJ2-3
CDR3 DNA: TGTGCCAGCAGCTTAGGACAGAATACGCAGTATTTT
CDR3 protein: CASSLGQNTQYF

V gene: TRBV9
clone size: NA
D gene: NA
J gene: TRBJ1-2
CDR3 DNA: TGTGCCAGCAGCGTAGCCGAGTCGCGCTATGGCTACACCTTC
CDR3 protein: CASSVAESRYGYTF

V gene: TRBV11-2
clone size: NA
D gene: TRBD2
J gene: TRBJ2-7
CDR3 DNA: TGTGCCAGCAGGTGGTCTAGCGGGAGTAGCTACGAGCAGTACTTC
CDR3 protein: CASRWSSGSSYEQYF

V gene: TRBV19
clone size: NA
D gene: NA
J gene: TRBJ2-3
CDR3 DNA: TGTGCCAGTAGTATTTACAGGGCCCGCACAGATACGCAGTATTTT
CDR3 protein: CASSIYRARTDTQYF

V gene: TRBV28
clone size: NA
D gene: NA
J gene: TRBJ2-7
CDR3 DNA: TGTGCCAGCCGCAAGGACAACTCCTACGAGCAGTACTTC
CDR3 protein: CASRKDNSYEQYF

V gene: TRBV18
clone size: NA
D gene: TRBD2
J gene: TRBJ2-1
CDR3 DNA: TGTGCCAGCTCACCACGTGGCCGGGAGGACCTTCCATACAATGAGCAGTTCTTC
CDR3 protein: CASSPRGREDLPYNEQFF

V gene: TRBV28
clone size: NA
D gene: TRBD1
J gene: TRBJ2-2
CDR3 DNA: TGTGCCAGCAGTTTTGTATTGGGACAGGGCGACACCGGGGAGCTGTTTTTT
CDR3 protein: CASSFVLGQGDTGELFF

V gene: TRBV6-5
clone size: NA
D gene: NA
J gene: TRBJ1-2
CDR3 DNA: TGTGCCAGCGGTGGAGGGGACCCCAACTATGGCTACACCTTC
CDR3 protein: CASGGGDPNYGYTF

V gene: TRBV28
clone size: few
D gene: NA
J gene: TRBJ2-7
CDR3 DNA: TGTGCCAGCAGACACTCACAGGGTGCTACGTACGAGCAGTACTTC
CDR3 protein: CASRHSQGATYEQYF

V gene: TRBV7-2
clone size: NA
D gene: TRBD2
J gene: TRBJ2-1
CDR3 DNA: TGTGCCAGCAGCTTAGCGACTAGCTCGGATGAGCAGTTCTTC
CDR3 protein: CASSLATSSDEQFF

V gene: TRBV30
clone size: NA
D gene: TRBD1
J gene: TRBJ2-2
CDR3 DNA: TGTGCCTTCTCTTCCGGGACAGGTCAGATGTGGCCCGGGGAGCTGTTTTTT
CDR3 protein: CAFSSGTGQMWPGELFF

V gene: TRBV28
clone size: NA
D gene: NA
J gene: TRBJ1-5
CDR3 DNA: TGTGCCAGCAGTTTAGGTCAGGGGAATCAGCCCCAGCATTTT
CDR3 protein: CASSLGQGNQPQHF

V gene: TRBV30
clone size: NA
D gene: NA
J gene: TRBJ2-3
CDR3 DNA: TGTGCCTGGACGGGCACAGATACGCAGTATTTT
CDR3 protein: CAWTGTDTQYF

V gene: TRBV5-1
clone size: NA
D gene: TRBD2
J gene: TRBJ2-5
CDR3 DNA: TGCGCCAGCAGCTCTCCTGAGCGGGAGGACAGAGAGACCCAGTACTTC
CDR3 protein: CASSSPEREDRETQYF

V gene: TRBV7-9
clone size: NA
D gene: TRBD1
J gene: TRBJ1-3
CDR3 DNA: TGTGCCAGCAGCGCTAGGACAGGGGGAAACACCATATATTTT
CDR3 protein: CASSARTGGNTIYF

V gene: TRBV27
clone size: few
D gene: NA
J gene: TRBJ2-7
CDR3 DNA: TGTGCCAGCAGTCGGGTCGGAGGTTACGAGCAGTACTTC
CDR3 protein: CASSRVGGYEQYF

V gene: TRBV6-1
clone size: NA
D gene: NA
J gene: TRBJ1-5
CDR3 DNA: TGTGCCAGCGTGACAGGACTTTATAGCAATCAGCCCCAGCATTTT
CDR3 protein: CASVTGLYSNQPQHF

V gene: TRBV6-6
clone size: NA
D gene: NA
J gene: TRBJ1-2
CDR3 DNA: TGTGCCAGCACCTACGTTGTAGGGGATGGCTACACCTTC
CDR3 protein: CASTYVVGDGYTF

V gene: TRBV11-2
clone size: NA
D gene: NA
J gene: TRBJ2-1
CDR3 DNA: TGTGCCAGCAGCTTAGTGGTTAGTACTTACAATGAGCAGTTCTTC
CDR3 protein: CASSLVVSTYNEQFF

V gene: TRBV5-8
clone size: NA
D gene: TRBD2
J gene: TRBJ2-7
CDR3 DNA: TGTGCCAGCAGCTTATTTAGGACTAGCGGAAGCTCCTACGAGCAGTACTTC
CDR3 protein: CASSLFRTSGSSYEQYF

V gene: TRBV19
clone size: NA
D gene: NA
J gene: TRBJ1-5
CDR3 DNA: TGTGCCAGTAGTACCCTCGCGGTCCATAGCAATCAGCCCCAGCATTTT
CDR3 protein: CASSTLAVHSNQPQHF

V gene: TRBV2
clone size: once
D gene: NA
J gene: TRBJ2-7
CDR3 DNA: TGTGCCAGCAGTGATGGGGGGGCTTACCACGAGCAGTACTTC
CDR3 protein: CASSDGGAYHEQYF